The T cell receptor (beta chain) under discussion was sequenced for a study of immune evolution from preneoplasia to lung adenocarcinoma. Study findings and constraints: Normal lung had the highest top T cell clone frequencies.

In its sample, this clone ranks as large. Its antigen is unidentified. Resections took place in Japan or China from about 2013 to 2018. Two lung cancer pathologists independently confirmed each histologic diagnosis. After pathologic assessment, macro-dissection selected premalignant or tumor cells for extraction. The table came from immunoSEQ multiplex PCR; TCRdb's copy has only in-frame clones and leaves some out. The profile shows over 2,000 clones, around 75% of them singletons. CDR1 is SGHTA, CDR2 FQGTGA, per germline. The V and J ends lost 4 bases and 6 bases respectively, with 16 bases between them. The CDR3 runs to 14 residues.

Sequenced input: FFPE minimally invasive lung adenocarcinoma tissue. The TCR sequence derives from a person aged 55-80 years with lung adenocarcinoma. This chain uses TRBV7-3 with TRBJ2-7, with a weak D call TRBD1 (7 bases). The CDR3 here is CASSSTGGGGEQYF. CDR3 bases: TGTGCCAGCAGCTCCACCGGAGGGGGCGGCGAGCAGTACTTC.